The 13 T cell receptor beta chains listed next were all sequenced from one sample in a study of CD8+ T cells in alopecia areata. Investigators isolated RNA and reverse transcribed it into cDNA to act as the sequencing template. TCRdb's table, derived via immunoSEQ multiplex PCR, lists solely in-frame clones and lacks some. Among some 130,000 clones listed, approximately 49% were seen once. Source: CD8+ T cells sorted from blood, taken at week 0. These receptors all come from a human donor with alopecia areata.

V is TRBV7-9 and J is TRBJ2-7; D remains unclear. Germline-derived CDR1 and CDR2 are SEHNR and FQNEAQ (reference sequence). There are 12 residues in the CDR3. The germline V and J ends were trimmed by 4 bases and 3 bases, with 7 bases remaining between them. CDR3 protein: CASSSNFYEQYF. In nucleotides, the CDR3 is TGTGCCAGCAGCTCAAATTTCTACGAGCAGTACTTC.

CDR3 in DNA: TGTGCCATCAGTGACACTTTGAGTTACAATGAGCAGTTCTTC. As protein: CAISDTLSYNEQFF. V usage is TRBV10-3 and J usage is TRBJ2-1; D remains ambiguous. The germline V gene has CDR1 ENHRY and CDR2 SYGVKD. Trimming shortened V by 3 bases and J by 4 bases, and 10 bases separated the two germline ends. The CDR3 is 14 residues long.

In its sample, this clone was seen a few times. The J gene is TRBJ2-7, the V gene TRBV23-1, with D possibly being TRBD1 (6 bases). TRBV23-1 is filed as an ORF, its function uncertain. The CDR3 has 14 residues. V was shortened by 4 bases and J by 2 bases, with 12 bases between the two germline ends. CDR3 bases: TGCGCCAGCAGTCCCGGGACACCTGCCTACGAGCAGTACTTC. Translating it yields CASSPGTPAYEQYF.

V is TRBV27 and J is TRBJ1-1; D is unclear. The germline V and J ends were trimmed by 10 bases and 11 bases, with 17 bases remaining between them. The length of the CDR3 is 11 residues. Germline V gives CDR1 MNHEY, CDR2 SMNVEV (reference sequence). This chain's CDR3 is CATSSRSRAFF. The CDR3 DNA sequence: TGTGCCACCTCCAGCAGGTCTCGGGCTTTCTTT.

This clone was detected only a few times. The same CDR3 arises from other DNA sequences in this sample as well. V is TRBV5-1 and J is TRBJ2-7; D is undetermined. CDR3 length: 13 residues. CDR1 is SGHRS and CDR2 is YFSETQ in the germline V gene. Trimming took 4 bases from V and 3 from J, leaving 11 bases between them. Here the CDR3 reads CASSLSSSYEQYF. CDR3 nucleotides: TGCGCCAGCAGCCTATCATCGAGCTACGAGCAGTACTTC.

J is TRBJ1-1 and V is TRBV7-2; D gene unclear. The germline gives CDR1 SGHTA, CDR2 FQGNSA. The V end was cut by 3 bases, the J end by 1 base, with 6 bases between. CDR3 length: 13 residues. DNA for the CDR3: TGTGCCAGCAGCTTTCGGGGGAACACTGAAGCTTTCTTT. It specifies CASSFRGNTEAFF.

This rearrangement joins TRBV6-1 to TRBJ1-1, with TRBD1 as a possible D gene (6 bases). The CDR3 length is 15 residues. V lost 5 bases, J lost 2 bases, and 15 bases lay in between. Germline loops: CDR1 MNHNS, CDR2 SASEGT. The CDR3 DNA reads TGTGCCAGCAGTCCCAGACAGGCGATAAACACTGAAGCTTTCTTT. Residues: CASSPRQAINTEAFF.

The rearrangement uses TRBV6-5 and TRBJ1-5; 7 nucleotides line up with TRBD1. V lost 6 bases to trimming and J lost 1 base; unmatched junction nucleotides: 3. Germline assignment: CDR1 MNHEY and CDR2 SVGAGI. The CDR3 has 14 amino acids. The CDR3 loop is CASRSGGSNQPQHF. In DNA, the CDR3 is TGTGCCAGCAGATCAGGGGGAAGCAATCAGCCCCAGCATTTT.

The chain carries TRBV9 and TRBJ2-5, with TRBD2 identical over 9 bases. V trimming: 0 bases; J trimming: 5 bases; junction bases outside the gene matches: 8. This CDR3 spans 16 amino acids. The germline V gene encodes CDR1 SGDLS and CDR2 YYNGEE. The CDR3 here is CASSVEQSGGPETQYF. The CDR3 nucleotides are TGTGCCAGCAGCGTAGAGCAGAGCGGGGGGCCGGAGACCCAGTACTTC.

This clone has a handful of counts. This chain connects TRBV29-1 to TRBJ2-7, with a possible D match to TRBD1 (6 bases). Trimming took off 4 bases at V and 3 bases at J, with 13 bases between the two ends. In germline, CDR1 is SQVTM, CDR2 ANQGSEA. The CDR3 runs to 13 residues. The CDR3: CSVVSGESYEQYF. The CDR3 nucleotides read TGCAGCGTTGTGTCAGGGGAAAGCTACGAGCAGTACTTC.

This chain connects TRBV7-2 to TRBJ2-1; D not resolved. Trimming took 1 base from V and 7 from J, leaving 5 bases between them. CDR1 is SGHTA, CDR2 FQGNSA, per germline. The CDR3 is 12 amino acids. CDR3 nucleotides: TGTGCCAGCAGCTTAGGGAATAATGAGCAGTTCTTC. This gives the protein CASSLGNNEQFF.

This clone has just one count. V gene TRBV4-1 combines with J gene TRBJ1-2, with unresolved D. Germline CDR1 and CDR2: MGHRA and YSYEKL. CDR3 size: 13 residues. The ends were cut back, 3 bases at V and 8 bases at J, with 13 bases in the middle. The CDR3 DNA reads as TGCGCCAGCAGCCATCCCACAGTAGACGGCTACACCTTC. It encodes CASSHPTVDGYTF.

The V call is TRBV18, the J call TRBJ2-7; D is perhaps TRBD2 (5 bases). Germline values: CDR1 KGHSH, CDR2 LQKENI. Trimming pared 3 bases from V and 5 bases from J, leaving 14 bases between. This CDR3 has 14 amino acids. The CDR3 protein is CASSPPGTTHEQYF. In DNA, the CDR3 is TGTGCCAGCTCACCCCCGGGAACTACCCACGAGCAGTACTTC.